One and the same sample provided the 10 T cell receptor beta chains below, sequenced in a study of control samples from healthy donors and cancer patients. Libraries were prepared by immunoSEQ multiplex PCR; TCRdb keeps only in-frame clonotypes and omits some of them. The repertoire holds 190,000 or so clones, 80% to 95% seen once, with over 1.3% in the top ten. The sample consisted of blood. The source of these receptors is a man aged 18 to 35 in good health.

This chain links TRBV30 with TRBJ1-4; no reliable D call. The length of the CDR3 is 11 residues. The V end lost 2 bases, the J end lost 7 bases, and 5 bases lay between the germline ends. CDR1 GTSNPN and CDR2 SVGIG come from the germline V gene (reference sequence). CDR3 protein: CAWSLTEKLFF. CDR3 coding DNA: TGTGCCTGGAGTCTTACTGAAAAACTGTTTTTT.

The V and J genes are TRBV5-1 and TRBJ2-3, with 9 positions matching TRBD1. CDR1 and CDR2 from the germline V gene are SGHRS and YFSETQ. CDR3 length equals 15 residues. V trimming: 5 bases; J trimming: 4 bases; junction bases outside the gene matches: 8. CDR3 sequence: CASSQRDREADTQYF. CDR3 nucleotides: TGCGCCAGCAGTCAACGGGACAGGGAGGCAGATACGCAGTATTTT. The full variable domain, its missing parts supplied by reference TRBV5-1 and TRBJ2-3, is KAGVTQTPRYLIKTRGQQVTLSCSPISGHRSVSWYQQTPGQGLQFLFEYFSETQRNKGNFPGRFSGRQFSNSRSEMNVSTLELGDSALYLCASSQRDREADTQYFGPGTRLTVL.

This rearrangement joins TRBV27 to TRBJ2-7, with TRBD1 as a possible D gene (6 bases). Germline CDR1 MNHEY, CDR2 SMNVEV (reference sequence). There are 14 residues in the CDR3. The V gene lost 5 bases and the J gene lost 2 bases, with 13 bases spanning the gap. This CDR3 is CASSPGQKAYEQYF. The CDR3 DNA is TGTGCCAGCAGTCCAGGACAGAAAGCCTACGAGCAGTACTTC.

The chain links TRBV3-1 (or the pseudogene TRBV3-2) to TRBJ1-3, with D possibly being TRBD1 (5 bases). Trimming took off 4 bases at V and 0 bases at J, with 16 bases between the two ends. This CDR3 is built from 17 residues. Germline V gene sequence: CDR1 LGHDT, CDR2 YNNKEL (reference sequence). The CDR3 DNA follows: TGTGCCAGCAGCCGGGAAGGGGAGAAACCCTCTGGAAACACCATATATTTT. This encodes CASSREGEKPSGNTIYF.

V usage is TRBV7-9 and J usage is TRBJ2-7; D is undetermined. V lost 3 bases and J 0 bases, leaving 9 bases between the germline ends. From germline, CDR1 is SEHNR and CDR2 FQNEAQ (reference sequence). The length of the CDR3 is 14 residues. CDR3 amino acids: CASSFLGRSYEQYF. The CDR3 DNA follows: TGTGCCAGCAGCTTTTTGGGTCGCTCCTACGAGCAGTACTTC.

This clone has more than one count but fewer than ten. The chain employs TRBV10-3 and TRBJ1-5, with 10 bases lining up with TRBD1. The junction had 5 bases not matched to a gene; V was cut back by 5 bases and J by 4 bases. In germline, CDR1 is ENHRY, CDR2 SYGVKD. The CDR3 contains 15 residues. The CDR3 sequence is CAISLGQGENQPQHF. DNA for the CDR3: TGTGCCATCAGTCTTGGACAGGGGGAAAATCAGCCCCAGCATTTT.

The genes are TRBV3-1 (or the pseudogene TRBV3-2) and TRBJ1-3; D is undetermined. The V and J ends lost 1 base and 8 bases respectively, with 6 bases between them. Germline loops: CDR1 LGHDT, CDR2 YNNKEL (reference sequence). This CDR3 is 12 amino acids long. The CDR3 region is CASSQGAYTIYF. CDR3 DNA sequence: TGTGCCAGCAGCCAAGGAGCTTACACCATATATTTT.

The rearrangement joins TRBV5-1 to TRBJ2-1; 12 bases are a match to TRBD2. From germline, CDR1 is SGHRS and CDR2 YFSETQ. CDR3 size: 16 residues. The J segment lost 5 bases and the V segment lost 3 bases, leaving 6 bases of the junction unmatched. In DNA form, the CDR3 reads TGCGCCAGCAGCTCACGGAGGACTAGCGGGGACAATGAGCAGTTCTTC. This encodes CASSSRRTSGDNEQFF.

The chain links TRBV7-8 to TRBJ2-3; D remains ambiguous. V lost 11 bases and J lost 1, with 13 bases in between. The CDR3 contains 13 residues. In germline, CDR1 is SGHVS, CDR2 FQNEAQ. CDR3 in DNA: TGTGCCGCCTTAAATCCCGGCACAGATACGCAGTATTTT. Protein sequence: CAALNPGTDTQYF.

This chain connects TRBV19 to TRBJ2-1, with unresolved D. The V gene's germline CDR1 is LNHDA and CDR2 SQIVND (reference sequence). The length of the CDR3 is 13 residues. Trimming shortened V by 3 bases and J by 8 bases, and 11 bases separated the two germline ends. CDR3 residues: CASSMFVEDEQFF. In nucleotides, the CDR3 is TGTGCCAGTAGTATGTTTGTCGAGGATGAGCAGTTCTTC.